This T cell receptor beta chain emerged from a study of blood T cells in healthy people across ages. Primed by a sample-barcoded 5' primer and a J-beta primer mix, a second PCR proceeded for 7 to 11 cycles. TCRdb re-analysed the 5' RACE reads in MiXCR, keeping a single row per CDR3 protein. The table lists about 1.4 million distinct CDR3 sequences, approximately 59% of them singletons. Looked up from germline, CDR1 is SGHVT and CDR2 is SQSDAQ. This CDR3 is 17 amino acids long. Trimming removed 4 bases at V and 5 bases at J, with 18 bases between. This sequence originates from a man aged 18 to 30 in good health. The sequenced sample consisted of blood. The rearrangement uses TRBV7-4 and TRBJ1-6, with D hard to call. CDR3 bases: TGTGCCAGCAGCTCCGAGGCCCTAGGGAGGGATAATTCACCCCTCCACTTT. Its translation: CASSSEALGRDNSPLHF.